One and the same sample provided the 5 T cell receptor beta chains below, sequenced in a study of blood T cell dynamics during melanoma immunotherapy. Time point reported: week 3, after first cycle of checkpoint inhibitor. Libraries were prepared by immunoSEQ multiplex PCR; TCRdb keeps only in-frame clonotypes and omits some of them. This table has some 13,000 clones, about nine tenths appearing once. Material: blood, obtained from a patient treated with checkpoint blockade. The origin of the receptors is a human donor with melanoma.

V gene TRBV11-1 combines with J gene TRBJ2-1, with D unresolved. This CDR3 region has 15 residues. The germline CDR1 and CDR2 sequences are SGHAT and FQDESV (reference sequence). The V end lost 3 bases, the J end lost 5 bases, and 14 bases lay between the germline ends. The DNA of the CDR3 is TGTGCCAGCAGCTTTCGGCACCAGATAGACAATGAGCAGTTCTTC. This sequence encodes CASSFRHQIDNEQFF.

J is TRBJ1-6 and V is TRBV28; D possibly corresponds to TRBD1 (5 bases). CDR1 and CDR2 from the germline V gene are MDHEN and SYDVKM. Between the trimmed V and J ends, which lost 6 bases and 3 bases, there was a span of 12 bases. The length of the CDR3 is 15 residues. Here the CDR3 DNA reads TGTGCCAGCAGCCTACAGGAGATCTATAATTCACCCCTCCACTTT. Translation gives CASSLQEIYNSPLHF.

The gene calls are TRBV14 and TRBJ2-3, with 8 nucleotides matching TRBD2. With V trimmed by 2 bases and J by 5 bases, 3 bases remained unmatched. CDR3 length equals 14 residues. Looked up from germline, CDR1 is SGHDN and CDR2 is FVKESK. CDR3 nucleotides: TGTGCCAGCAGCCAACTTCTAGCGGGAGATACGCAGTATTTT. Translated, it gives CASSQLLAGDTQYF.

The rearrangement uses TRBV4-1 and TRBJ2-5; D unclear. The CDR3 covers 14 residues. Trimming shortened V by 4 bases and J by 2 bases, and 11 bases separated the two germline ends. Looked up from germline, CDR1 is MGHRA and CDR2 is YSYEKL. The CDR3, as DNA: TGCGCCAGCAGCCCCCCACCCCCACAAGAGACCCAGTACTTC. This sequence encodes CASSPPPPQETQYF.

The J gene is TRBJ2-7, the V gene TRBV29-1; D is unresolved. The germline gives CDR1 SQVTM, CDR2 ANQGSEA. With 7 bases removed from V and 2 bases from J, the gap between germline ends came to 15 bases. The CDR3 sequence is 13 residues long. CDR3 nucleotide sequence: TGCAGCGCTCTCACACAAAAAACCTACGAGCAGTACTTC. Protein: CSALTQKTYEQYF.